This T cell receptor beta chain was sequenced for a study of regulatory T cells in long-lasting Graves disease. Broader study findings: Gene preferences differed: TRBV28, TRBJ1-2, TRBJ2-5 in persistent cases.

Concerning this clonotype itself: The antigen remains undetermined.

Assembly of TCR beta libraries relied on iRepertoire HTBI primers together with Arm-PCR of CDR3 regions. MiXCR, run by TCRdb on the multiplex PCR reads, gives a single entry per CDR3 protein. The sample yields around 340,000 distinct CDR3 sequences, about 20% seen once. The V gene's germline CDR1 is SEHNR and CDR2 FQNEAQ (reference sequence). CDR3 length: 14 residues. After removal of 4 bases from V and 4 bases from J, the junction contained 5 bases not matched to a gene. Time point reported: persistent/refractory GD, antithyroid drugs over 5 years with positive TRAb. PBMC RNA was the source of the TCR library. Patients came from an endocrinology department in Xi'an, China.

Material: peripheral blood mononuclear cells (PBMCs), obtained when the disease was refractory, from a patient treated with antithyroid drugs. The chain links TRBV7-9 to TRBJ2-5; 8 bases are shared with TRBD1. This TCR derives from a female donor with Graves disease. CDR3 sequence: CASSSDRGPETQYF. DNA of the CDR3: TGTGCCAGCAGCTCCGACAGGGGCCCAGAGACCCAGTACTTC.